This T cell receptor (beta chain) was captured by sequencing in a study of cytomegalovirus exposure and HLA in healthy donors. Worth noting for this clone: Its antigen is as yet unknown.

Regarding the study as a whole: TCR sequences were mostly rare, though some public TCRs occurred in many donors.

The PCR ran on 60 Vbeta and 13 Jbeta primers. Clones were sequenced by immunoSEQ multiplex PCR, and TCRdb holds only the in-frame ones, with some missing. The sample has under 130,000 clones, around four fifths seen once. With V trimmed by 6 bases and J by 4 bases, 8 bases remained unmatched. Germline V gene data show CDR1 as LNHNV and CDR2 as YYDKDF (reference sequence). The CDR3 contains 14 residues. The receptor's source is a young man in good health and CMV-seronegative. Sample: PBMCs. The gene calls are TRBV15 and TRBJ1-2, with 7 bases fitting TRBD1. The CDR3 nucleotides read TGTGCCACCAGAGCTCCACAGGGGACCTATGGCTACACCTTC. It encodes CATRAPQGTYGYTF.